Detailed here is one T cell receptor (beta chain). The record originates from a study of T cells in Graves' hyperthyroidism and ophthalmopathy. The CDR3 regions of TCR beta were amplified from RNA transcripts. The HTBI primer set was used in a first-round RT-PCR of the TCR CDR3. TCRdb reprocessed the multiplex PCR reads with MiXCR, giving one entry per CDR3 protein. The data hold 200,000 to 250,000 distinct CDR3 sequences, with approximately 23% observed a single time. The CDR3 has 14 amino acids. Trimming took 2 bases from V and 2 from J, leaving 8 bases between them. The germline V gene encodes CDR1 KGHDR and CDR2 SFDVKD.

Material: blood. This rearrangement joins TRBV24-1 to TRBJ2-5; D call uncertain. The clonotype comes from a woman aged 40 to 55 with Graves' ophthalmopathy. The CDR3: CATSDSSGQETQYF. The CDR3 nucleotides read TGTGCCACCAGTGATTCCTCCGGGCAAGAGACCCAGTACTTC.